The source of this T cell receptor (beta chain) is a study of multiple sclerosis patients with progressive multifocal leukoencephalopathy. The CDR3 runs 17 residues. J lost 2 bases, V lost 3 bases, and 10 bases had no gene match. The germline gives CDR1 MGHRA, CDR2 YSYEKL. Points on this clone: The antigen is undetermined.

Sequenced by immunoSEQ multiplex PCR; TCRdb stores in-frame clones only, minus some. Found here are approximately 27,000 clones, 75% to 90% of them singletons; the top ten hold around 12%. Study-wide results and caveats: Before and during natalizumab, the clones expanded at PML already existed.

The time point: time of PML onset. The T3 samples were drawn when PML began. V is TRBV4-1 and J is TRBJ2-4; TRBD1 agrees at 7 bases. The receptor was isolated from a woman aged 25 to 39 with progressive multifocal leukoencephalopathy. The sample in question was PBMCs, obtained from a patient treated with natalizumab. As DNA, the CDR3 is TGCGCCAGCAGCCAGAGTCATAGGGGGCGATCCAAAAACATTCAGTACTTC. Its translation is CASSQSHRGRSKNIQYF.